The 27 T cell receptor beta chains reported below all come from one sample, sequenced in a study of shared clonotypes between healthy human individuals. Repertoires were generated with immunoSEQ multiplex PCR, while TCRdb's copy carries only in-frame clones and drops some. Of about 680,000 clones in the sample, 60% to 75% were seen once. The specimen sequenced was memory CD4+ T cells sorted from blood. Subset of the sample: CD45RA-negative fraction. These receptor sequences come from a woman aged 25 to 45 in good health.

Details on this clone: This CDR3 is also generated by other DNA sequences in the sample. This rearrangement joins TRBV5-1 to TRBJ2-5, with 9 bases lining up with TRBD1. The CDR3 has 15 residues. Germline V gene lookup returns CDR1 SGHRS and CDR2 YFSETQ. With V trimmed by 0 bases and J by 5 bases, 5 bases remained unmatched. In DNA form, the CDR3 reads TGCGCCAGCAGCTTGGTGACAGGGGGTGATGAGACCCAGTACTTC. Protein sequence: CASSLVTGGDETQYF.

This clone was seen many times. The V and J genes are TRBV16 and TRBJ2-7; a possible D gene is TRBD1 (6 bases). The CDR3 covers 13 residues. Germline values: CDR1 KGHSY, CDR2 FQNENV. Trimming shortened V by 4 bases and J by 0 bases, and 7 bases separated the two germline ends. CDR3 amino acids: CASSLDSSYEQYF. The CDR3 region has the DNA TGTGCCAGCAGCCTGGACAGCTCCTACGAGCAGTACTTC.

About this clone: With a far larger clone one base away, a read error is the likely cause. The V call is TRBV28, the J call TRBJ1-1; D is unclear. Germline CDR1 reads MDHEN; CDR2 reads SYDVKM. This CDR3 is 15 amino acids long. CDR3 in DNA: TGTGCCAGCAGCCGAGTCGGGCAGGTACACACTGAAGATTTCTTT. Its protein product is CASSRVGQVHTEDFF.

A remark on this clone: Other nucleotide sequences in the sample specify the same CDR3. This chain links TRBV5-4 with TRBJ2-7; 8 bases align to TRBD2. CDR3 length equals 15 residues. Germline loops: CDR1 SGHNT, CDR2 YYREEE (reference sequence). J lost 0 bases, V lost 2 bases, and 4 bases had no gene match. The CDR3 DNA sequence: TGTGCCAGCAGCTTAGGGAGCGGGAGCTCCTACGAGCAGTACTTC. It encodes CASSLGSGSSYEQYF.

The chain joins TRBV7-9 to TRBJ2-7, with 8 bases lining up with TRBD1. Trimming removed 10 bases from V and 6 bases from J; junction bases left unmatched: 8. CDR3 length equals 12 residues. Germline V CDR1 and CDR2: SEHNR, FQNEAQ (reference sequence). The CDR3 DNA reads as TGTGCCACCGAGGACAGGGTGAGCGAGCAGTACTTC. The encoded protein is CATEDRVSEQYF.

The V call is TRBV6-6, the J call TRBJ1-2; no definite D call. CDR1 is MNHNY, CDR2 SVGAGI, per germline (reference sequence). This CDR3 region has 13 residues. The germline V and J ends were trimmed by 5 bases and 2 bases, with 9 bases remaining between them. CDR3 sequence reads: CASSHPANYGYTF. Written as DNA, the CDR3 is TGTGCCAGCAGTCACCCAGCCAACTATGGCTACACCTTC.

The V gene is TRBV28, the J gene TRBJ1-1, with a weak D call TRBD1 (5 bases). The CDR3 spans 15 residues. In germline, CDR1 is MDHEN, CDR2 SYDVKM. Trimming took off 5 bases at V and 2 bases at J, with 15 bases between the two ends. The CDR3 protein is CASSQSGRLNTEAFF. CDR3 DNA: TGTGCCAGCAGTCAGTCGGGGCGGTTAAACACTGAAGCTTTCTTT.

There are a few counts of this clone. The chain combines TRBV28 with TRBJ1-2; TRBD1 is a possible D gene (6 bases). Germline V gene data show CDR1 as MDHEN and CDR2 as SYDVKM. The CDR3 covers 14 residues. Trimming removed 6 bases from V and 9 bases from J, with 20 bases in between. CDR3 sequence (DNA): TGTGCCAGCAGGACGGACAGTGGAACGCTAAGCTACACCTTC. It encodes CASRTDSGTLSYTF.

This chain uses TRBV27 with TRBJ2-3; D is ambiguous. The CDR3 length is 11 residues. V lost 4 bases to trimming and J lost 5 bases, with 4 bases between them. Germline CDR1 MNHEY, CDR2 SMNVEV (reference sequence). For the CDR3, the DNA is TGTGCCAGCAGTTGGCAAGATACGCAGTATTTT. Translated, it gives CASSWQDTQYF.

The chain has TRBV28 and TRBJ2-3, with D perhaps TRBD2 (6 bases). This CDR3 region has 13 residues. V shed 7 bases and J shed 6 bases, with 14 bases lying between them. Germline V CDR1 and CDR2: MDHEN, SYDVKM. CDR3 protein: CASTGSLGDTQYF. CDR3 coding DNA: TGTGCCAGCACCGGGAGCCTTGGGGATACGCAGTATTTT. Based on the CDR3 plus reference TRBV28 and TRBJ2-3, the full variable domain is DVKVTQSSRYLVKRTGEKVFLECVQDMDHENMFWYRQDPGLGLRLIYFSYDVKMKEKGDIPEGYSVSREKKERFSLILESASTNQTSMYLCASTGSLGDTQYFGPGTRLTVL.

CDR3 sequence (DNA): TGTGCCATCAGTGAGTCTGACTCCGGCACAGATACGCAGTATTTT. Its protein is CAISESDSGTDTQYF. This chain links TRBV10-3 with TRBJ2-3, with D hard to call. Germline V gene data show CDR1 as ENHRY and CDR2 as SYGVKD. V gave up 0 bases and J gave up 1 base, with 8 bases separating them. The CDR3 totals 15 residues.

This chain connects TRBV5-1 to TRBJ2-7, with TRBD2 matching 9 bases. There are 14 residues in the CDR3. The V and J ends lost 0 bases and 4 bases, in that order; junction bases with no gene match: 2. Looked up from germline, CDR1 is SGHRS and CDR2 is YFSETQ. CDR3 amino acids: CASSLASGNYEQYF. The DNA of the CDR3 is TGCGCCAGCAGCTTGGCTAGCGGGAATTACGAGCAGTACTTC. Full variable domain (remainder filled in from reference TRBV5-1 and TRBJ2-7): KAGVTQTPRYLIKTRGQQVTLSCSPISGHRSVSWYQQTPGQGLQFLFEYFSETQRNKGNFPGRFSGRQFSNSRSEMNVSTLELGDSALYLCASSLASGNYEQYFGPGTRLTVT.

This clone was detected only once. J is TRBJ2-2 and V is TRBV10-1; 7 bases match TRBD1. J lost 4 bases, V lost 5 bases, and 7 bases had no gene match. Germline loops: CDR1 WNHNN, CDR2 SYGVQD (reference sequence). The CDR3 is 15 amino acids. The chain's CDR3 is CASSFDRVVTGELFF. The CDR3 DNA sequence: TGCGCCAGCAGTTTCGACAGGGTGGTCACCGGGGAGCTGTTTTTT.

This clone was counted only a few times. The V gene is TRBV12-2, the J gene TRBJ1-2; the table assigns TRBD1, which was not confirmed against the DNA. TRBV12-2 represents a pseudogene. This CDR3 is built from 17 residues. Here the CDR3 DNA reads TGTGCAAGTCGCTTAACACCACAGGGGGCGCGTAACTATGGCTACACCTTC. It yields the protein CASRLTPQGARNYGYTF.

This rearrangement joins TRBV5-1 to TRBJ1-2, with TRBD1 as a possible D gene (6 bases). Per germline, CDR1 SGHRS and CDR2 YFSETQ. CDR3 length: 15 residues. Trimming removed 3 bases at V and 4 bases at J, with 16 bases between. This CDR3 is CASSSTTGTPYGYTF. The CDR3 nucleotides read TGCGCCAGCAGCTCAACCACCGGGACACCCTATGGCTACACCTTC.

The V and J genes are TRBV7-2 and TRBJ1-5; D remains ambiguous. Germline CDR1 SGHTA, CDR2 FQGNSA. The CDR3 sequence is 14 residues long. The germline V and J ends were trimmed by 1 base and 5 bases, with 9 bases remaining between them. The CDR3 loop is CASSLVGSYQPQHF. The DNA of the CDR3 is TGTGCCAGCAGCTTAGTGGGATCCTATCAGCCCCAGCATTTT.

This clone appeared once. This chain joins TRBV5-1 and TRBJ1-5; 7 positions match TRBD1. In germline, CDR1 is SGHRS, CDR2 YFSETQ. V lost 5 bases, J lost 1 base, and 6 bases stayed unmatched. The CDR3 runs to 15 residues. CDR3 coding DNA: TGCGCCAGCAGACTCGGGACAGAGAGCAATCAGCCCCAGCATTTT. Protein product: CASRLGTESNQPQHF.

This clone was detected only a few times. The chain couples TRBV6-1 to TRBJ2-5; D gene uncertain. V was clipped by 2 bases and J by 4 bases, with 11 bases between them. Germline CDR1 MNHNS, CDR2 SASEGT. This CDR3 is built from 14 residues. For the CDR3, the DNA is TGTGCCAGCAGTGAAATGCAACTGGGAGAGACCCAGTACTTC. Protein: CASSEMQLGETQYF.

The chain is built from TRBV4-1 and TRBJ2-7; possibly TRBD2 for D (6 bases). CDR3 length: 13 residues. Germline lookup yields CDR1 MGHRA and CDR2 YSYEKL. V lost 3 bases, J lost 2 bases, and 8 bases lay in between. CDR3 sequence: CASSQREAYEQYF. The CDR3 DNA reads TGCGCCAGCAGCCAGAGGGAGGCCTACGAGCAGTACTTC.

The gene calls are TRBV7-9 and TRBJ2-7; D ambiguous. The CDR3 spans 12 residues. Germline V CDR1 and CDR2: SEHNR, FQNEAQ (reference sequence). With 2 bases removed from V and 5 bases from J, the gap between germline ends came to 7 bases. The chain's CDR3 is CASSLTQDEQYF. For the CDR3, the DNA is TGTGCCAGCAGCTTAACCCAGGACGAGCAGTACTTC.

V is TRBV6-1 and J is TRBJ2-5; D is perhaps TRBD1 or TRBD2 (5 bases each). The CDR3 covers 13 residues. V dropped 7 bases and J dropped 4 bases, with 13 bases sitting between them. Germline V gene data show CDR1 as MNHNS and CDR2 as SASEGT. The CDR3 protein is CASILRGRETQYF. In nucleotides, the CDR3 is TGTGCCAGCATCTTGAGGGGACGAGAGACCCAGTACTTC.

This chain uses TRBV6-5 with TRBJ2-5, with 11 positions matching TRBD2. Per germline, CDR1 MNHEY and CDR2 SVGAGI. Germline trimming cut 4 bases from V and 4 bases from J; bases unmatched to any gene: 8. The CDR3 sequence is 16 residues long. The CDR3 loop reads CASSFTSGSSPETQYF. CDR3 nucleotide sequence: TGTGCCAGCAGTTTTACTAGCGGGAGTTCCCCAGAGACCCAGTACTTC.

The chain carries TRBV9 and TRBJ2-1; maybe TRBD2 (6 bases). Germline V lookup: CDR1 SGDLS, CDR2 YYNGEE. Between the trimmed V and J ends, which lost 8 bases and 2 bases, there was a span of 17 bases. CDR3 length equals 15 residues. The CDR3 protein is CASNRLGLTYNEQFF. The CDR3 bases are TGTGCCAGTAACAGACTGGGACTGACCTACAATGAGCAGTTCTTC. Full variable domain (outside the CDR3, taken from reference TRBV9 and TRBJ2-1): DSGVTQTPKHLITATGQRVTLRCSPRSGDLSVYWYQQSLDQGLQFLIQYYNGEERAKGNILERFSAQQFPDLHSELNLSSLELGDSALYFCASNRLGLTYNEQFFGPGTRLTVL.

In its sample, this clone was seen a few times. This chain's CDR3 is CAWSVQTSAYNEQFF. CDR3 bases: TGTGCCTGGAGTGTACAGACTAGCGCCTACAATGAGCAGTTCTTC. The J gene is TRBJ2-1, the V gene TRBV30; 8 nucleotides line up with TRBD2. CDR1 and CDR2 from the germline V gene are GTSNPN and SVGIG (reference sequence). CDR3 size: 15 residues. The ends lost 0 bases at V and 2 bases at J; junction bases unmatched: 3. The variable domain in full, completed from reference TRBV30 and TRBJ2-1, reads SQTIHQWPATLVQPVGSPLSLECTVEGTSNPNLYWYRQAAGRGLQLLFYSVGIGQISSEVPQNLSASRPQDRQFILSSKKLLLSDSGFYLCAWSVQTSAYNEQFFGPGTRLTVL.

The rearrangement uses TRBV4-1 and TRBJ2-7; no clear D gene. Deletions cut 3 bases from V and 4 bases from J, with 16 bases between. Germline V gene data show CDR1 as MGHRA and CDR2 as YSYEKL. CDR3 size: 15 residues. The CDR3 sequence: CASSHGQNLRYEQYF. The CDR3 DNA sequence: TGCGCCAGCAGCCACGGTCAGAACCTTAGGTACGAGCAGTACTTC.

This clone was seen more than once but under ten times. V gene TRBV14 combines with J gene TRBJ2-1, with 7 bases lining up with TRBD2. Germline trimming cut 3 bases from V and 4 bases from J; bases unmatched to any gene: 15. There are 18 residues in the CDR3. Germline lookup yields CDR1 SGHDN and CDR2 FVKESK. The CDR3: CASSQGGEAGIRYNEQFF. CDR3 DNA sequence: TGTGCCAGCAGCCAGGGAGGGGAAGCGGGAATAAGGTACAATGAGCAGTTCTTC. The full variable domain, completed using reference TRBV14 and TRBJ2-1, is EAGVTQFPSHSVIEKGQTVTLRCDPISGHDNLYWYRRVMGKEIKFLLHFVKESKQDESGMPNNRFLAERTGGTYSTLKVQPAELEDSGVYFCASSQGGEAGIRYNEQFFGPGTRLTVL.

Notes on this clone: The junction differs from germline at one of its ends, possibly a read error. This chain links TRBV27 with TRBJ2-7; 8 bases align to TRBD2. The germline CDR1 and CDR2 sequences are MNHEY and SMNVEV (reference sequence). CDR3 length equals 14 residues. CDR3 residues: CASSPRTSSHEQYF. CDR3 in DNA: TGTGCCAGCAGTCCCAGGACTAGCTCCCACGAGCAGTACTTC.